Described below is a single T cell receptor (beta chain) sequence and its context. This clonotype was counted many times. The clone's antigen remains unknown. No clone much larger than this one lies a single base away; base qualities are absent. Libraries were made using PCR. The run used an Illumina HiSeq 2500. To normalize quantification of the TCRbeta repertoire, the TCR libraries were built with molecular barcoding that relied on unique molecular identifiers. TCRdb passed the public sequencing reads through fastp at Q25 and MiXCR, retaining productive beta sequences. CDR3 protein duplicates are merged, each entry listing the most common genes and DNA. The sample table shows hundreds of thousands of distinct CDR3 sequences, and roughly 15% are seen once. The ten largest make up 1.1% of the sample. From a lookup of the germline V gene, CDR1 and CDR2 are LGHNA and YNFKEQ. V gives up 4 bases and J gives up 0 bases, and the segment between their germline ends measures 12 bases. Inclusive of the bounding cysteine and phenylalanine, the CDR3 is 15 residues long. The only DNA kept is the CDR3, 45 bases in frame from the first base.

This sample is drawn from a study of T-cell reconstitution after alpha-beta-depleted transplantation in children (TCRdb year 2016). In the study overall: Using TCR repertoire profiling, the study followed T-cell immune reconstitution in a quantitative way in children after TCRalphabeta/CD19-depleted allogeneic hematopoietic cell transplantation.

This receptor was identified in a human donor who donated a stem cell graft to a child with acute myeloid leukemia. Material: PBMCs from the stem cell graft donor, obtained from the stem cell graft. This sequence uses TRBV4-2 and TRBJ2-5; no D segment can be confidently identified. The CDR3 reads as follows: CASSPLLGYQETQYF. The DNA sequence is as follows: TGTGCCAGCAGCCCCCTCCTGGGTTACCAAGAGACCCAGTACTTC.